The clone carrying this T cell receptor beta chain was found a few times. TCRdb analysed the RT-PCR reads with MiXCR anew, one entry per CDR3 protein. The top ten clones hold roughly 10% of a sample with 550,000 to 800,000 distinct CDR3 sequences, about 15% of them seen once. V dropped 9 bases and J dropped 0; count of bases not matched to a gene: 12. This CDR3 has 18 residues. The germline CDR1 and CDR2 sequences are LNHDA and SQIVND (reference sequence). This sample is part of a study of response to subunit inactivated influenza vaccine. The specimen was PBMCs from blood, collected less than 13 days after vaccination. This chain connects TRBV19 to TRBJ2-6; 9 bases match TRBD1. The receptor's source is a man aged 50 or older who received an inactivated influenza vaccine. The CDR3 is CASRALGTGLSGANVLTF. In nucleotides, the CDR3 is TGTGCCAGCCGCGCTTTAGGGACAGGGCTCTCTGGGGCCAACGTCCTGACTTTC.